This TCR beta chain was identified during a study of cytomegalovirus exposure and HLA in healthy donors. Study-wide results and caveats: Through in vitro validation, three CMV-associated chains were shown to be specific for CMV antigens. With DRB1 most and HLA-C fewest, TCR association rates differed between HLA loci in a later analysis. Analyses of presence/absence relied on an assumption of roughly uniform sequencing depth across donors.

Comments on this clone: Antigen specificity is unknown.

The CDR3 has 14 residues. The germline V gene encodes CDR1 SGHNT and CDR2 YYREEE (reference sequence). Trimming pared 4 bases from V and 8 bases from J, leaving 15 bases between. The PCR employed 60 Vbeta primers together with 13 Jbeta primers. Method: immunoSEQ multiplex PCR; TCRdb's copy keeps in-frame clones and lacks some. The sample has about 190,000 clones, roughly 85% seen once. The sample was PBMCs. The chain couples TRBV5-4 to TRBJ1-4; tentatively, D is TRBD1 (5 bases). This clonotype was obtained from a boy aged 2 to 10 in good health and CMV-seronegative. The CDR3 here is CASSIQQDREKLFF. In DNA form, the CDR3 reads TGTGCCAGCAGCATTCAACAGGATAGGGAAAAACTGTTTTTT.